The entry below describes one T cell receptor beta chain. Its antigen is unknown. This entry is derived from a study of CD8+ T cells in alopecia areata. Overall study findings and caveats: One nonresponder leaves baseline CD8+ expansion's link to response uncertain. In lesional scalp, particularly from alopecia totalis/universalis, clonality was higher than in normal scalp.

Specified treatment: oral pan-JAK inhibitor, 5-10 mg twice daily. RNA, once extracted, was reverse transcribed into cDNA for use as the sequencing template. Libraries were prepared by immunoSEQ multiplex PCR; TCRdb keeps only in-frame clonotypes and omits some of them. The sample holds 150,000 to 200,000 clones, approximately 53% seen once. The sample consisted of CD8+ T cells sorted from blood, taken at week 24, from a patient treated with tofacitinib. This sequence originates from a human donor with alopecia areata.

The CDR3 protein is CASTGRRGYTF. For the CDR3, the DNA is TGTGCCAGCACCGGGAGGCGAGGCTACACCTTC. This chain uses TRBV5-6 with TRBJ1-2; no reliable D call. The CDR3 totals 11 residues. V was trimmed by 6 bases and J by 8 bases, leaving 11 bases between them. From germline, CDR1 is SGHDT and CDR2 YYEEEE.